This T cell receptor beta chain was profiled in a study of blood T cells in healthy people across ages. The CDR3 is 12 amino acids. The V and J ends lost 1 base and 3 bases respectively, with 6 bases between them. Germline CDR1 reads SQVTM; CDR2 reads ANQGSEA. Alongside a J-beta primer mix, a sample-barcoded 5' primer served in a second PCR lasting roughly 6 to 11 cycles. Sequencing recovered at least 3 million CDR3-containing paired-end reads from each sample. MiXCR was run by TCRdb on the 5' RACE reads, yielding one entry per CDR3 protein. The sample has 800,000 to 1,300,000 distinct CDR3 sequences, 20% to 25% seen once. Another study also made use of these data, one on T cells of mothers and their children. From that paper: Three healthy Caucasian mothers, along with their six children, served as the donors.

The sequence derives from a girl aged 2-10 years in good health. V and J are TRBV29-1 and TRBJ1-2; D gene unclear. What was sequenced was blood. CDR3 region: CSVEGPYYGYTF. The DNA of the CDR3 is TGCAGCGTTGAAGGGCCCTACTATGGCTACACCTTC. The whole variable domain, remainder taken from reference TRBV29-1 and TRBJ1-2, is SAVISQKPSRDICQRGTSLTIQCQVDSQVTMMFWYRQQPGQSLTLIATANQGSEATYESGFVIDKFPISRPNLTFSTLTVSNMSPEDSSIYLCSVEGPYYGYTFGSGTRLTVV.